The present T cell receptor beta chain was sequenced within a study of vaccination and CD4 T cells after COVID-19. At the level of the study: The authors used overlapping spike peptides from SARS-CoV-2, HCoV-NL63, HCoV-OC43 and HCoV-229E to stimulate cells.

Of note for this clonotype: Its antigen is not known.

Deletions cut 0 bases from V and 4 bases from J, with 18 bases between. The length of the CDR3 is 17 residues. The germline gives CDR1 MNHEY, CDR2 SVGEGT. With the Oncomine TCR Beta short-read assay, DNA from cultured CD4+ T cells was sequenced. The authors extracted genomic DNA from cultured CD4+ T cells. MiXCR, applied by TCRdb to the PCR reads, yields one record per CDR3 protein. There are under 9,500 distinct CDR3 sequences in the sample; 50% to 60% occur only once, and more than 7% lies in the top ten. Specified treatment: roughly 11-day PBMC culture with coronavirus spike peptide pools or control peptides (ViraFEST assay). ViraFEST enlarged antigen-specific T cell populations with peptide pools and afterwards sequenced TCRs.

The specimen sequenced was CD4+ T cells from blood, cultured in vitro. This chain connects TRBV6-2 or TRBV6-3 to TRBJ1-1; D is unclear. This TCR was recovered from a human donor who had recovered from COVID-19. CDR3 amino acids: CASSYSGREWVITEAFF. In DNA form, the CDR3 reads TGTGCCAGCAGTTACTCCGGACGGGAATGGGTTATCACTGAAGCTTTCTTT.